This T cell receptor beta chain was profiled in a study of human T cells and chemical hapten exposure. Study overall: Application of 0.01% DPC to the upper back was done by patch test, with a reading at 6 days. Small differences in pooled library volume mainly drove the variation in TCR yields per sample.

Time point denoted: pre-sensitization, week 0. Specified treatment: therapeutic diphenylcyclopropenone sensitization with weekly scalp DPC. V was shortened by 6 bases and J by 1 base, with 10 bases between the two germline ends. CDR3 length: 14 amino acids. Germline values: CDR1 SNHLY, CDR2 FYNNEI. The study used a library that attached unique molecular identifiers to individual cDNA molecules. TCRdb itself ran the RACE reads through MiXCR, one entry per CDR3 protein. This sample has roughly 380,000 distinct CDR3 sequences, with more than 4.5% found just once. The chain carries TRBV2 and TRBJ2-4; tentative D call: TRBD1 (6 bases). The source is a woman aged 50 to 65 with alopecia areata. Some clones in this sample may be carry-over from other donors' samples. The sequencing here drew on whole blood, taken in connection with sensitization to the hapten diphenylcyclopropenone (DPC). The CDR3 DNA reads TGTGCCAGCAGAGCAGGGGAGGCCAAAAACATTCAGTACTTC. This codes for CASRAGEAKNIQYF.